The following is a T cell receptor beta chain sequence with its context. This specimen belongs to a study of T cell responses to AZD1222 COVID-19 vaccine. Some clones are missing from TCRdb's copy, which holds only in-frame ones; the method was immunoSEQ multiplex PCR. Of 95,000 to 110,000 clones detected, around nine tenths appear once; the ten largest clones hold about 20%. This CDR3 region has 14 residues. Trimming removed 4 bases from V and 4 bases from J, with 11 bases in between. CDR1 is MNHEY and CDR2 is SMNVEV in the germline V gene (reference sequence). The sample here was peripheral blood, taken on day 0 of AZD1222 vaccination. This chain uses TRBV27 with TRBJ1-5; D remains ambiguous. The sequence was collected from an adult in good health. CDR3 loop: CASSSKRGNQPQHF. CDR3 nucleotides: TGTGCCAGCAGTTCCAAGCGCGGAAATCAGCCCCAGCATTTT.